The clone carrying this T cell receptor (beta chain) came up many times. Its antigen is unknown. TCRalpha and TCRbeta libraries used 5'RACE with constant-segment primers and UMIs. Via MiXCR, TCRdb re-called the 5' RACE reads, giving one row per CDR3 protein. There are around 35,000 distinct CDR3 sequences in the sample; 7.7% occur only once, and approximately 28% lies in the top ten. This record belongs to a study of T-cell memory formation after mild COVID-19. Study background: The TCR clusters were mostly specific to one donor. Study results and limitations: From day 15 to 85, contracting clones were balanced between CD4 and CD8, whereas later expanders leaned toward CD4+. Contracting CD4+ clones were located mainly in CM and EM, and CD8+ clones in EMRA.

V lost 7 bases and J lost 5, with 11 bases in between. This CDR3 has 12 amino acids. Germline V gene data show CDR1 as MNHNY and CDR2 as SVGAGI (reference sequence). This chain links TRBV6-6 with TRBJ2-5; D is undetermined. The sequence came from a man younger than 35 who had mild COVID-19 (a few samples of this study predate the infection). Cell type and time point are not known. Sequencing was done on a sample of PBMCs or a T cell subset sorted from them (not recorded which). The CDR3 sequence: CASTRPMETQYF. The CDR3 coding sequence is TGTGCCAGCACCCGACCCATGGAGACCCAGTACTTC.